The 6 T cell receptor beta chains presented below share a single source sample, sequenced in a study of CD4 T cells in relation to SARS-CoV-2 and coronaviruses. Their recognized antigens are unknown. The protocol was immunoSEQ multiplex PCR, while the TCRdb copy is restricted to in-frame clones and leaves out a portion. The sample yields 43,000 or so clones, more than 65% seen once. The sequencing input was naive CD4+ T cells from PBMCs, cultured in vitro. The subset here: naive CD4+ T cells isolated by negative enrichment. The receptors shown here come from an adult with COVID-19.

This clone was observed a single time. V is TRBV5-1 and J is TRBJ2-7; a possible D gene is TRBD2 (5 bases). The CDR3 runs 13 residues. Looked up from germline, CDR1 is SGHRS and CDR2 is YFSETQ. Trimming left V 4 bases short and J 7 bases short, with 15 bases between. The chain's CDR3 is CASSPRLGGEQYF. CDR3 in DNA: TGCGCCAGCAGCCCCCGGCTGGGCGGGGAGCAGTACTTC.

The V and J genes are TRBV30 and TRBJ2-7, with D maybe TRBD2 (6 bases). Trimming stripped 0 bases from V and 2 bases from J, with 17 bases between. The CDR3 runs 16 residues. Germline CDR1 reads GTSNPN; CDR2 reads SVGIG (reference sequence). The CDR3 reads CAWSVFAGRSTYEQYF. The DNA for the CDR3 is TGTGCCTGGAGTGTGTTCGCGGGGAGAAGCACCTACGAGCAGTACTTC.

CDR3 loop: CASSDGMSYEQYF. The CDR3 bases are TGTGCCAGCAGTGATGGCATGTCCTACGAGCAGTACTTC. The chain has TRBV2 and TRBJ2-7; D not certain. CDR1 is SNHLY, CDR2 FYNNEI, per germline. V lost 3 bases and J 1 base, leaving 7 bases between the germline ends. This CDR3 comprises 13 residues.

The gene calls are TRBV7-9 and TRBJ2-1; D is undetermined. The CDR3 covers 13 residues. V was cut by 2 bases and J by 11 bases, with 13 bases left in between. The germline CDR1 and CDR2 sequences are SEHNR and FQNEAQ (reference sequence). In nucleotides, the CDR3 is TGTGCCAGCAGCTTAACCACCACAAGCAAGCAGTTCTTC. Amino acid sequence: CASSLTTTSKQFF.

This clone was seen a handful of times. This sequence joins TRBV23-1 and TRBJ2-1, with 11 nucleotides matching TRBD2. TRBV23-1 is an open reading frame, and its role is uncertain. This CDR3 has 18 amino acids. Germline trimming cut 2 bases from V and 5 bases from J; bases unmatched to any gene: 11. CDR3 residues: CASSQPFSGRAWHNEQFF. DNA of the CDR3: TGCGCCAGCAGTCAACCTTTTAGCGGGAGGGCCTGGCACAATGAGCAGTTCTTC.

This clone has just a few counts. The chain recombines TRBV4-1 with TRBJ2-1; D is unclear. The length of the CDR3 is 16 residues. Germline CDR1 is MGHRA and CDR2 is YSYEKL. V was clipped by 2 bases and J by 4 bases, with 15 bases between them. The DNA of the CDR3 is TGCGCCAGCAGCCAAAATTTCCTTGAAACTTACAATGAGCAGTTCTTC. Encoded protein: CASSQNFLETYNEQFF.